This T cell receptor beta chain originates from a study of somatic mutations in cytotoxic T cells in rheumatoid arthritis. About the study: Flow sorting at nearly 100% purity was applied to some V beta antibody-stained T-cell populations, which included V beta1+ cells sequenced for TCRB.

With V trimmed by 0 bases and J by 6 bases, 5 bases remained unmatched. This CDR3 contains 15 residues. Germline V lookup: CDR1 MRHNA, CDR2 SNTAGT. Study findings and constraints: Just what the expanded CD8+ clones targeted, in terms of antigens, remained unknown.

Repertoires were generated with immunoSEQ multiplex PCR, while TCRdb's copy carries only in-frame clones and drops some. The sample shows 15,000 to 20,000 clones, roughly 70% of them seen only once. Comment on this clone: The antigen is not known.

CD4+ cells and CD8+ cells were each obtained through positive magnetic bead selection, and their purity was assessed by flow cytometry. This receptor was taken from a man aged 60-69 years in good health. The chain couples TRBV6-4 to TRBJ2-1; TRBD2 matches at 7 bases. Material for sequencing was CD8+ T cells sorted from blood. CDR3 amino acids: CASSDSAIAGNEQFF. The DNA for the CDR3 is TGTGCCAGCAGTGACTCGGCGATAGCGGGCAATGAGCAGTTCTTC.